This T cell receptor (beta chain) was observed in a study of cytomegalovirus exposure and HLA in healthy donors. General study points: Later genetic work tied a missense DCLRE1C variant to beta-chain V and J trimming.

PCR employed 60 Vbeta and 13 Jbeta primers. In the source study's methods: In a later analysis, of 80 million or so unique beta chains, roughly 9.9 million appeared in at least two donors. The repertoire was sequenced with immunoSEQ multiplex PCR; TCRdb's copy has only in-frame clones and lacks some. Clone size and the V and J calls come from that table; the DNA yielded D and trimming. The top ten clones hold more than 1.4% of a sample with 130,000 or so clones, around 80% of them seen once. A few counts support this clone. Its target is not known. The germline gives CDR1 SEHNR, CDR2 FQNEAQ (reference sequence). The CDR3 has 12 amino acids. Trimming shortened V by 6 bases and J by 13 bases, and 19 bases separated the two germline ends.

The sequenced material came from PBMCs. This clonotype was sampled from a woman under 30 in good health and CMV-seronegative. The V call is TRBV7-9, the J call TRBJ2-7; D is possibly TRBD1 (7 bases). CDR3 protein: CASSHGDGGGYF. Written as DNA, the CDR3 is TGTGCCAGCAGTCACGGCGACGGAGGGGGCTACTTC.